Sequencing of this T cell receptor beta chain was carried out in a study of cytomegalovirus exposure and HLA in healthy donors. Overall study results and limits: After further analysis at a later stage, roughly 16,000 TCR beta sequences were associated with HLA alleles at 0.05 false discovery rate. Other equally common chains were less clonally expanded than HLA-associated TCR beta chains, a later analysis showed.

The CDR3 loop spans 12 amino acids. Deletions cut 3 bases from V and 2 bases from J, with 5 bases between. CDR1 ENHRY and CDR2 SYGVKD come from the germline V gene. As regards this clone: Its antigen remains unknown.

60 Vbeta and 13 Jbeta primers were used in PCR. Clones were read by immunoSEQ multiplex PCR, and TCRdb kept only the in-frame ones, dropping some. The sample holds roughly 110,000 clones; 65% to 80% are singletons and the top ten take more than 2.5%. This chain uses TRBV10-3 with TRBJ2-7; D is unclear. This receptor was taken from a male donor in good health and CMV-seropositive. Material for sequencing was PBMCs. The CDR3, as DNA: TGTGCCATCAGTGAAAGAGCCTACGAGCAGTACTTC. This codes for CAISERAYEQYF.